The 11 T cell receptor beta chains reported below all come from one sample, sequenced in a study of CD8 T cells in ankylosing spondylitis. Via MiXCR, TCRdb re-called the 5' RACE reads, giving one row per CDR3 protein. The data contain approximately 350,000 distinct CDR3 sequences, roughly 14% of them singletons. Sequenced: blood, either unsorted or a sorted T cell fraction (not recorded which). These receptors were taken from a male donor with ankylosing spondylitis or in good health (not recorded which).

This clonotype came up many times. The chain is built from TRBV5-1 and TRBJ2-7, with D unclear. Germline-derived CDR1 and CDR2 are SGHRS and YFSETQ. Trimming left V 4 bases short and J 3 bases short, with 11 bases between. The CDR3 is made up of 13 amino acids. CDR3 sequence reads: CASSSPPFYEQYF. The CDR3 coding sequence is TGCGCCAGCAGCAGCCCACCTTTCTACGAGCAGTACTTC.

This clonotype has a handful of counts. The chain joins TRBV12-3 or TRBV12-4 to TRBJ1-4, with D perhaps TRBD1 (5 bases). CDR3 length equals 14 residues. The V end lost 7 bases, the J end lost 5 bases, and 14 bases lay between the germline ends. The CDR3 DNA is TGTGCCAGCAAAAGGCGGAAGGGGAATGAAAAACTGTTTTTT. This gives the protein CASKRRKGNEKLFF.

V gene TRBV6-6 combines with J gene TRBJ2-1, with 12 bases fitting TRBD2. Trimming at V came to 4 bases and at J to 9 bases, leaving 1 base not matched to a gene. The CDR3 consists of 13 residues. Germline V lookup: CDR1 MNHNY, CDR2 SVGAGI (reference sequence). CDR3 sequence: CASSSTSGSEQFF. In nucleotides, the CDR3 is TGTGCCAGCAGTTCGACTAGCGGGAGTGAGCAGTTCTTC.

The chain uses TRBV20-1 and TRBJ2-1, with unresolved D. CDR3 length: 12 amino acids. In germline, CDR1 is DFQATT, CDR2 SNEGSKA (reference sequence). The ends were cut back, 2 bases at V and 10 bases at J, with 12 bases in the middle. The CDR3 nucleotides are TGCAGTGCTAGAAAAGGTAAACAGGAGCAGTTCTTC. This sequence encodes CSARKGKQEQFF.

The rearrangement links TRBV28 to TRBJ2-6; no clear D. CDR3 size: 16 residues. Germline CDR1 and CDR2: MDHEN and SYDVKM. Trimming left V 2 bases short and J 0 bases short, with 8 bases between. The CDR3 sequence: CASSLESVSGANVLTF. CDR3 in DNA: TGTGCCAGCAGTTTAGAGTCCGTCTCTGGGGCCAACGTCCTGACTTTC.

Only a few counts were recorded for this clonotype. The chain links TRBV9 to TRBJ2-1, with D possibly being TRBD1 or TRBD2 (6 bases each). In germline, CDR1 is SGDLS, CDR2 YYNGEE. There are 16 residues in the CDR3. Trimming shortened V by 0 bases and J by 2 bases, and 12 bases separated the two germline ends. The CDR3 loop reads CASSVERRGPYNEQFF. The CDR3 DNA reads TGTGCCAGCAGCGTAGAACGACGGGGGCCCTACAATGAGCAGTTCTTC.

This clonotype has more than one count but fewer than ten. V usage is TRBV29-1 and J usage is TRBJ2-7; D call uncertain. From germline, CDR1 is SQVTM and CDR2 ANQGSEA. With 2 bases removed from V and 2 bases from J, the gap between germline ends came to 10 bases. The CDR3 consists of 13 residues. The CDR3 loop reads CSVELTGTYEQYF. DNA for the CDR3: TGCAGCGTTGAATTGACCGGTACCTACGAGCAGTACTTC.

This clonotype has at least ten counts. This chain joins TRBV12-3 or TRBV12-4 and TRBJ2-5, with D possibly being TRBD2 (6 bases). The length of the CDR3 is 14 residues. V lost 6 bases and J lost 3, with 14 bases in between. CDR3 DNA: TGTGCCAGCAGAAGACGGAGGGGTGAAGAGACCCAGTACTTC. Translation gives CASRRRRGEETQYF.

V gene TRBV5-1 combines with J gene TRBJ2-7; weak D call: TRBD1 (6 bases). The CDR3 sequence is 15 residues long. Germline V gene lookup returns CDR1 SGHRS and CDR2 YFSETQ. V dropped 1 base and J dropped 0 bases, with 11 bases sitting between them. The CDR3 DNA sequence: TGCGCCAGCAGCTTGACAACAGGGCGCTCCTACGAGCAGTACTTC. This codes for CASSLTTGRSYEQYF.

This clonotype was recorded many times. The rearrangement joins TRBV12-3 or TRBV12-4 to TRBJ2-7; 7 bases fit TRBD1. The CDR3 spans 13 residues. Trimming took 3 bases from V and 2 from J; bases not matched to a gene: 1. The CDR3 is CASSLGQPYEQYF. The CDR3 bases are TGTGCCAGCAGTTTGGGACAGCCCTACGAGCAGTACTTC.

This clonotype showed up just a few times. The rearrangement links TRBV5-1 to TRBJ1-6, with a tentative D call TRBD1 (6 bases). The V and J ends lost 4 bases and 8 bases respectively, with 10 bases between them. Germline V gene data show CDR1 as SGHRS and CDR2 as YFSETQ. The CDR3 is 13 amino acids. Here the CDR3 reads CASSQHRDSPLHF. The CDR3 DNA is TGCGCCAGCAGCCAACACAGGGATTCACCCCTCCACTTT.